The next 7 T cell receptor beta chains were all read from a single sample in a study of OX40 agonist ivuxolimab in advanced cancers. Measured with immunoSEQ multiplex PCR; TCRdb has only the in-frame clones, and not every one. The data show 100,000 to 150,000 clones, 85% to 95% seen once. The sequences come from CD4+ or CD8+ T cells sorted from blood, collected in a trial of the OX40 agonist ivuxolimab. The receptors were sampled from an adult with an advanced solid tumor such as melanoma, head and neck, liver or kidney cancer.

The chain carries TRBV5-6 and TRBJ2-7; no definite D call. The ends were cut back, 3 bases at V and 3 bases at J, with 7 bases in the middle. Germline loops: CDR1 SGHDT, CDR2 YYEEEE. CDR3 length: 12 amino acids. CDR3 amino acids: CASSYLGYEQYF. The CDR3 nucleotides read TGTGCCAGCAGCTACTTGGGCTACGAGCAGTACTTC.

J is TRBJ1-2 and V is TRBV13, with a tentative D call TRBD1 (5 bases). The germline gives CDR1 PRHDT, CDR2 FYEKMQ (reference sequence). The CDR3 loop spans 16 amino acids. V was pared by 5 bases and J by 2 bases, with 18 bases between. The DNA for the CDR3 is TGTGCCAGCAGCCCAGGGTTAAGGGGATTCAACTATGGCTACACCTTC. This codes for CASSPGLRGFNYGYTF.

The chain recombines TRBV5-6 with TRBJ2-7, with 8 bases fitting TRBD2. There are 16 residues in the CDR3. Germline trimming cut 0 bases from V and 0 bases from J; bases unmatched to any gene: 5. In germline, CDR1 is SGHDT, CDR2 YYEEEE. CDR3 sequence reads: CASSLESGLDSYEQYF. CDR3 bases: TGTGCCAGCAGCTTGGAATCGGGACTAGACTCCTACGAGCAGTACTTC. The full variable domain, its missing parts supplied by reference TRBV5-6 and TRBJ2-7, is DAGVTQSPTHLIKTRGQQVTLRCSPKSGHDTVSWYQQALGQGPQFIFQYYEEEERQRGNFPDRFSGHQFPNYSSELNVNALLLGDSALYLCASSLESGLDSYEQYFGPGTRLTVT.

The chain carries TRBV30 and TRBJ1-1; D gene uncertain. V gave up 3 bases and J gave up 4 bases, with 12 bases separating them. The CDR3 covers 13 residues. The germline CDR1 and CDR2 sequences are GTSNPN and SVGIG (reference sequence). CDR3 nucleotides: TGTGCCTGGAGCCTACAGCAAGGCACTGAAGCTTTCTTT. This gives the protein CAWSLQQGTEAFF. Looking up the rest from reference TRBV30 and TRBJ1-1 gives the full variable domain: SQTIHQWPATLVQPVGSPLSLECTVEGTSNPNLYWYRQAAGRGLQLLFYSVGIGQISSEVPQNLSASRPQDRQFILSSKKLLLSDSGFYLCAWSLQQGTEAFFGQGTRLTVV.

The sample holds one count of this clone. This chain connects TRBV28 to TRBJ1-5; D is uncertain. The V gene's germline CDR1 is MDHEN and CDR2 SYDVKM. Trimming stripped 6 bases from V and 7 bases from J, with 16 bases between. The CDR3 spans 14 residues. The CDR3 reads CASSLIALGQPQHF. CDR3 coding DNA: TGTGCCAGCAGCCTTATCGCGTTAGGGCAGCCCCAGCATTTT.

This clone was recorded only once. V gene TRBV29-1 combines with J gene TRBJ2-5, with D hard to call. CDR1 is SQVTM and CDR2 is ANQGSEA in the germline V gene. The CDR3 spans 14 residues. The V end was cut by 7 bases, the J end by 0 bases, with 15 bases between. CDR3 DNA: TGCAGCGAATGGACGGATCTTTACCAAGAGACCCAGTACTTC. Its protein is CSEWTDLYQETQYF. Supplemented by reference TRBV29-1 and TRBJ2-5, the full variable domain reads SAVISQKPSRDICQRGTSLTIQCQVDSQVTMMFWYRQQPGQSLTLIATANQGSEATYESGFVIDKFPISRPNLTFSTLTVSNMSPEDSSIYLCSEWTDLYQETQYFGPGTRLLVL.

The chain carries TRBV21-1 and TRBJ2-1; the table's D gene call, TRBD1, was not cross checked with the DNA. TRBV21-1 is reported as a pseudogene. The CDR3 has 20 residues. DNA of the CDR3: TGTGCCAGCAGCAAAGTTACCTTCCTAATTCAGGAACGCTCCTACAATGAGCAGTTCTTC. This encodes CASSKVTFLIQERSYNEQFF.